Below are 15 T cell receptor beta chains sequenced from a single sample in a study of control samples from healthy donors and cancer patients. Only in-frame clones appear in the TCRdb table, and some are missing; sequencing was by immunoSEQ multiplex PCR. The data hold 150,000 to 180,000 clones, with about 94% observed a single time. The sequenced sample consisted of blood. The receptors originated from a man aged 40-55 years in good health.

J is TRBJ1-1 and V is TRBV5-1, with D unresolved. V was pared by 1 base and J by 1 base, with 5 bases between. Per the germline V gene, CDR1 is SGHRS and CDR2 is YFSETQ. The CDR3 contains 13 residues. For the CDR3, the DNA is TGCGCCAGCAGCTTGTTCCCGAACACTGAAGCTTTCTTT. This encodes CASSLFPNTEAFF.

This rearrangement joins TRBV4-2 to TRBJ1-2; D not resolved. The CDR3 length is 16 residues. Germline-derived CDR1 and CDR2 are LGHNA and YNFKEQ. The V end lost 0 bases, the J end lost 0 bases, and 11 bases lay between the germline ends. The DNA of the CDR3 is TGTGCCAGCAGCCAAGATATTACGGAAGCTAACTATGGCTACACCTTC. Translation: CASSQDITEANYGYTF.

The rearrangement joins TRBV6-5 to TRBJ1-5; 7 nucleotides line up with TRBD1. The CDR3 has 15 residues. V lost 7 bases and J lost 3; bases outside the gene matches: 9. Germline loops: CDR1 MNHEY, CDR2 SVGAGI. The CDR3 DNA follows: TGTGCCAGCACTTGGACAGGCCGCAACAATCAGCCCCAGCATTTT. Its protein is CASTWTGRNNQPQHF.

The chain carries TRBV28 and TRBJ1-1; no definite D call. This CDR3 is built from 12 residues. V was cut by 6 bases and J by 6 bases, with 11 bases left in between. Germline CDR1 reads MDHEN; CDR2 reads SYDVKM. CDR3 residues: CASSSAQPEAFF. The DNA of the CDR3 is TGTGCCAGCAGCTCAGCACAACCTGAAGCTTTCTTT.

This chain uses TRBV6-5 with TRBJ1-1; D call uncertain. With 5 bases removed from V and 1 base from J, the gap between germline ends came to 5 bases. This CDR3 has 12 residues. CDR1 is MNHEY and CDR2 is SVGAGI in the germline V gene. In nucleotides, the CDR3 is TGTGCCAGCAGTCGACCGAACACTGAAGCTTTCTTT. It translates to CASSRPNTEAFF.

This clone occurred a few times. V is TRBV7-2 and J is TRBJ1-5; 10 bases line up with TRBD1. Germline CDR1 and CDR2: SGHTA and FQGNSA. Unmatched junction bases numbered 6, after V lost 4 bases and J lost 0 bases. This CDR3 contains 17 residues. In nucleotides, the CDR3 is TGTGCCAGCAGCTATGGGACAGGGGCCCGTAGCAATCAGCCCCAGCATTTT. This sequence encodes CASSYGTGARSNQPQHF.

The chain employs TRBV9 and TRBJ1-6; D gene unclear. The germline gives CDR1 SGDLS, CDR2 YYNGEE. Trimming shortened V by 3 bases and J by 4 bases, and 8 bases separated the two germline ends. The CDR3 runs 14 residues. In DNA form, the CDR3 reads TGTGCCAGCAGCGAGACTTCTTATAATTCACCCCTCCACTTT. This encodes CASSETSYNSPLHF.

The rearrangement links TRBV19 to TRBJ1-5; weak D call: TRBD1 (6 bases). Germline V lookup: CDR1 LNHDA, CDR2 SQIVND (reference sequence). V shed 6 bases and J shed 0 bases, with 12 bases lying between them. The CDR3 totals 15 residues. CDR3 in DNA: TGTGCCAGTAGCCTTGACAGGTATAGCAATCAGCCCCAGCATTTT. The encoded protein is CASSLDRYSNQPQHF.

The J gene is TRBJ1-6, the V gene TRBV5-1, with D unresolved. This CDR3 comprises 13 residues. Trimming stripped 0 bases from V and 13 bases from J, with 11 bases between. Germline-derived CDR1 and CDR2 are SGHRS and YFSETQ. The CDR3 sequence: CASSLGRSAPLHF. Written as DNA, the CDR3 is TGCGCCAGCAGCTTGGGGAGGTCTGCGCCCCTCCACTTT.

The rearrangement links TRBV6-2 or TRBV6-3 to TRBJ1-1, with unresolved D. Trimming pared 5 bases from V and 5 bases from J, leaving 12 bases between. The CDR3 loop spans 13 amino acids. The V gene's germline CDR1 is MNHEY and CDR2 SVGEGT. This CDR3 is CASSLGRTTEAFF. CDR3 bases: TGTGCCAGCAGTCTCGGACGGACGACTGAAGCTTTCTTT.

V usage is TRBV6-5 and J usage is TRBJ1-5; weak D call: TRBD1 (5 bases). Per the germline V gene, CDR1 is MNHEY and CDR2 is SVGAGI. Trimming left V 7 bases short and J 3 bases short, with 10 bases between. The CDR3 extends over 13 amino acids. The CDR3 spells CASMGQPNQPQHF. The CDR3, as DNA: TGTGCCAGCATGGGGCAGCCCAATCAGCCCCAGCATTTT.

The chain carries TRBV28 and TRBJ1-2; 8 positions match TRBD1. With V trimmed by 6 bases and J by 3 bases, 6 bases remained unmatched. The CDR3 totals 14 residues. Looked up from germline, CDR1 is MDHEN and CDR2 is SYDVKM. CDR3 nucleotides: TGTGCCAGCAGGGGGGACAGGACCTACTATGGCTACACCTTC. Amino acid sequence: CASRGDRTYYGYTF.

This chain connects TRBV5-1 to TRBJ2-1, with D unresolved. This CDR3 region has 13 residues. Germline V CDR1 and CDR2: SGHRS, YFSETQ. With 1 base removed from V and 3 bases from J, the gap between germline ends came to 5 bases. The CDR3 spells CASSLWGYNEQFF. In DNA, the CDR3 is TGCGCCAGCAGCTTGTGGGGCTACAATGAGCAGTTCTTC.

J is TRBJ2-6 and V is TRBV2; tentative D call: TRBD1 (5 bases). The CDR3 consists of 15 residues. Germline CDR1 SNHLY, CDR2 FYNNEI. Trimming removed 9 bases at V and 0 bases at J, with 12 bases between. The CDR3 loop is CASGAFSSGANVLTF. As DNA, the CDR3 is TGTGCCAGTGGGGCCTTCAGCTCTGGGGCCAACGTCCTGACTTTC.

The CDR3 sequence: CASSQDWEPGQGRSGELFF. DNA for the CDR3: TGTGCCAGCAGCCAAGATTGGGAGCCGGGACAGGGGCGTTCCGGGGAGCTGTTTTTT. The chain uses TRBV3-1 (or the pseudogene TRBV3-2) and TRBJ2-2, with TRBD1 identical over 10 bases. V trimming: 0 bases; J trimming: 6 bases; junction bases outside the gene matches: 13. CDR3 length: 19 residues. Germline CDR1 LGHDT, CDR2 YNNKEL (reference sequence).